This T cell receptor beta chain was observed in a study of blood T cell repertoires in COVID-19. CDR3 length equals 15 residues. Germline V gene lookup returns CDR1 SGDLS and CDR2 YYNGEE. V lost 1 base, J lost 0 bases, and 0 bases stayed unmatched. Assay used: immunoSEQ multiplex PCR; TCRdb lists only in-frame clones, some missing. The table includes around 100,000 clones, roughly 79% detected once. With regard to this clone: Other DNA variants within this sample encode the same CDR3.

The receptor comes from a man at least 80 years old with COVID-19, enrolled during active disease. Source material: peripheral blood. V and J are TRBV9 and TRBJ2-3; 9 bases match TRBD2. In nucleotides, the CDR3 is TGTGCCAGCAGCGTAACTAGCGGGAGCACAGATACGCAGTATTTT. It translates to CASSVTSGSTDTQYF.